This T cell receptor (beta chain) was sequenced in a study of CD8 T cells in ankylosing spondylitis. TCRdb re-called the 5' RACE reads with MiXCR, one entry per CDR3 protein. The top ten clones hold over 0.55% of a sample with some 250,000 distinct CDR3 sequences, roughly a quarter of them seen once. Overall study results and limits: Some motif variants were previously reported in reactive arthritis synovial fluid and blood.

CDR3 size: 13 residues. J lost 4 bases, V lost 5 bases, and 3 bases had no gene match. This clonotype was picked up a small number of times. The antigen is unknown. The sample taken for sequencing was blood, either unsorted or a sorted T cell fraction (not recorded which). The chain recombines TRBV12-3 or TRBV12-4 with TRBJ2-5; 8 bases fit TRBD2. The TCR comes from a male donor with ankylosing spondylitis or in good health (not recorded which). CDR3 loop: CASSRLARETQYF. In nucleotides, the CDR3 is TGTGCCAGCAGTCGACTAGCGAGAGAGACCCAGTACTTC.